This T cell receptor (beta chain) was retrieved from a study of blood T cell repertoires in COVID-19. On the study more broadly: Acute-phase and convalescent COVID-19 samples originated in the United States, Italy and Spain. T cells, B-cell-depleted T cells, or PBMCs supplied cDNA or gDNA.

Those enrolled in Seattle joined during active infection and were followed longitudinally afterward. Per the study methods: From reference gene primer amplification, estimates of nucleated cell counts were derived. Sequenced by immunoSEQ multiplex PCR; TCRdb stores in-frame clones only, minus some. V and J calls and clone size follow that table, whereas D and trimming were derived from the DNA. The sample has around 210,000 clones; roughly 80% are singletons. The sequence was collected from a woman older than 75 with COVID-19, enrolled during active disease. Sequenced sample: peripheral blood.

The CDR3 DNA reads TGTGCCAGCACGGGTGAGGTCCGTGTGGCTTTCTTT. Translating it yields CASTGEVRVAFF. This sequence joins TRBV12-3 or TRBV12-4 and TRBJ1-1, with D unclear. With 7 bases removed from V and 11 bases from J, the gap between germline ends came to 17 bases. The length of the CDR3 is 12 residues.